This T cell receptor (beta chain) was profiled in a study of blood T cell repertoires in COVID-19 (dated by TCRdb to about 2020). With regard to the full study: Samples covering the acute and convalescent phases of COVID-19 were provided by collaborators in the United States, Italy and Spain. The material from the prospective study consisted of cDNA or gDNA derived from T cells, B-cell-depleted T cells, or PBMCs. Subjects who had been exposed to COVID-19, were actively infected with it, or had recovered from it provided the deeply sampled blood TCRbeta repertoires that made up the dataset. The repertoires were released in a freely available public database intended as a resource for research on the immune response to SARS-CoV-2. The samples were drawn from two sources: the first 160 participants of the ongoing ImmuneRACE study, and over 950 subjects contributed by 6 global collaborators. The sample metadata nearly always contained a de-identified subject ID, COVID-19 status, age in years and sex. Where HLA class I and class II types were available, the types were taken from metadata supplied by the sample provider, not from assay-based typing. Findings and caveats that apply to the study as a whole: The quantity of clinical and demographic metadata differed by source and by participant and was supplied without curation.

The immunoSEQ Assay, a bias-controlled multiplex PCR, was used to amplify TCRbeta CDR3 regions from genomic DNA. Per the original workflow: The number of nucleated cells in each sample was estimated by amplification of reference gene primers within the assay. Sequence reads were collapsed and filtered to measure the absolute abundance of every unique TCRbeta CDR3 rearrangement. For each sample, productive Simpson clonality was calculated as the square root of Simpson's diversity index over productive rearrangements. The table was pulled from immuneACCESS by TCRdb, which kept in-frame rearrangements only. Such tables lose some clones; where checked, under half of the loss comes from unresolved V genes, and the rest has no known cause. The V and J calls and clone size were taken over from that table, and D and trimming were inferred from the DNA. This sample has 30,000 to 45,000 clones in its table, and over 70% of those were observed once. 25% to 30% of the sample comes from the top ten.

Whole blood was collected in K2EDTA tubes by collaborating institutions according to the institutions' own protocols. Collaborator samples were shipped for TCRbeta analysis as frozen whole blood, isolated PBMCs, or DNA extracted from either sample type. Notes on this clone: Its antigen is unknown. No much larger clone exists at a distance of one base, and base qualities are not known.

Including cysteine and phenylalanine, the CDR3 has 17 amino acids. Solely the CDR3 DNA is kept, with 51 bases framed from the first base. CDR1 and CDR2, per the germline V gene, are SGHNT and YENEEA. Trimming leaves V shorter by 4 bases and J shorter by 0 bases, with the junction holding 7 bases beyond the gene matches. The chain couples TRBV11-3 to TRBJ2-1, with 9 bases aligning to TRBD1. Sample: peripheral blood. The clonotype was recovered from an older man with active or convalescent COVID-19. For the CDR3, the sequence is CASSWDGTGSSYNEQFF. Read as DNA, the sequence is TGTGCCAGCAGCTGGGACGGGACAGGGAGCTCCTACAATGAGCAGTTCTTC.